This paragraph reports one T cell receptor (beta chain). Its antigen has not been determined. Base quality data are lacking; no much larger clone is found one base away. The treatment or condition label here, explained by the study, means: allogeneic hematopoietic cell transplantation with graft depleted of TCRalphabeta T cells and CD19 B cells. Transplant recipients were children who received TCRalphabeta/CD19-depleted allogeneic hematopoietic cell grafts. The data belong to a study of T-cell reconstitution after alpha-beta-depleted transplantation in children (dated by TCRdb to 2015 to 2016). Notes on the research overall: Using TCR repertoire profiling, the study quantitatively followed how T-cell immune reconstitution unfolded in children after TCRalphabeta/CD19-depleted allogeneic hematopoietic cell transplantation.

Receptor amplification or capture employed PCR. The sequencer listed for this sample is Illumina HiSeq 2500. TCR library preparation used molecular barcoding, with unique molecular identifiers applied to normalize quantification of the TCRbeta repertoire. Through fastp at Q25 and MiXCR, TCRdb rebuilt clones from the public reads, retaining in-frame beta chains. Entries that share a CDR3 protein sequence are merged under the most common genes and DNA. The sample contains about 580,000 distinct CDR3 sequences, roughly 23% of them found a single time. Over 12% of the sample is taken by the ten largest. The paper's findings and limits, for the study overall: In some patients, high TCRbeta diversity at day 60 was attributed to recipient T cells and intrathymic progenitors that had survived conditioning. Apparently early alphabetaT-cell count recovery about two months after transplant reportedly relied on only several hundred rapidly expanded clones derived from non-depleted graft cells. Hyperexpanded clone frequencies declined over subsequent months; after one year, T-cell counts and TCRbeta diversity were mostly attributed to newly produced T cells.

Taken from the germline V gene, the CDR1 and CDR2 loops are SQVTM and ANQGSEA. The CDR3 numbers 15 residues from cysteine through phenylalanine. The entry retains the CDR3 DNA only, 45 bases that are in frame from base 1. Relative to germline, V is missing 2 bases and J is missing 6 bases, with 10 bases of the junction outside any gene match. Sequencing used PBMCs, mostly from graft donor cells, obtained 360 days after TCRalphabeta/CD19-depleted stem cell transplant. The clonotype comes from a boy under three years old who had a stem cell transplant for acute myeloid leukemia, so the T cells may come from the graft donor. This chain is built from TRBV29-1 and TRBJ1-1, with 9 middle bases fitting TRBD1. The sequence in DNA is TGCAGCGTTGAAAGGCTAGGGACAGGGCACGCTGAAGCTTTCTTT. This encodes CSVERLGTGHAEAFF.